A selection of T cell receptor beta chains follows, all from one sample in a study of T cells in Graves' hyperthyroidism and ophthalmopathy. TCRdb re-derived calls from the multiplex PCR reads in MiXCR, one entry per CDR3 protein. Counted here are about 600,000 distinct CDR3 sequences, around 14% occurring once; the ten biggest clones make up roughly 7%. Sequenced material: blood. Source of these receptors: a woman aged 18-29 years with Graves' ophthalmopathy. The CDR3 runs from the conserved cysteine through the conserved F or W. Fields, in order: clone size, D gene, V gene, J gene, CDR3 DNA, CDR3 protein. D genes are given only for firm matches. Clone size appears in some rows only: once, few, many, or a class for an expanded clone.

>many|-|TRBV19|TRBJ1-5
TGTGCCAGTAGTAGGGTGGATAGCAATCAGCCCCAGCATTTT
CASSRVDSNQPQHF
>many|-|TRBV7-8|TRBJ2-3
TGTGCCAGTGCCGGCCCCCCGGACACAGATACGCAGTATTTT
CASAGPPDTDTQYF
>-|TRBD2|TRBV12-5|TRBJ2-1
TGTGCTAGTGGTTTGGGACTAGCGGGAGGCCTCAATGAGCAGTTCTTC
CASGLGLAGGLNEQFF
>many|-|TRBV18|TRBJ2-7
TGTGCCAGCTCACCACCCGGGACGAATGAGCAGTACTTC
CASSPPGTNEQYF
>many|-|TRBV2|TRBJ1-5
TGTGCCAGCAGAGACTCAAGGGAATGGAATCAGCCCCAGCATTTT
CASRDSREWNQPQHF
>many|TRBD1|TRBV30|TRBJ1-6
TGTGCCTGGACCGACAGGGGGTTTACTTCACCCCTCCACTTT
CAWTDRGFTSPLHF
>many|-|TRBV2|TRBJ2-1
TGTGCCAGCAGGACAGGCTCTACGGGCAATGAGCAGTTCTTC
CASRTGSTGNEQFF
>many|-|TRBV20-1|TRBJ2-3
TGCAGTGGCCAGGGGTCGACTAGCACAGATACGCAGTATTTT
CSGQGSTSTDTQYF
>many|-|TRBV7-2|TRBJ1-4
TGTGCCAGCAGCTTCTCGCAAACTAATGAAAAACTGTTTTTT
CASSFSQTNEKLFF
>many|-|TRBV3-1|TRBJ2-7
TGTGCCAGCAGCCAAGTGGGCGAGCAGTACTTC
CASSQVGEQYF
>many|TRBD1|TRBV28|TRBJ1-2
TGTGCCAGCAGTTTGCAGGGGGGGAACTATGGCTACACCTTC
CASSLQGGNYGYTF
>many|TRBD2|TRBV11-2|TRBJ2-5
TGTGCCAGCAGCCCTTGGGAGGGAGAGACCCAGTACTTC
CASSPWEGETQYF
>many|-|TRBV27|TRBJ2-3
TGTGCCAGCAGTTTATCTGGCACAGATACGCAGTATTTT
CASSLSGTDTQYF
>many|-|TRBV10-3|TRBJ2-5
TGTGCCATCAGTGAAGTGTCTGTTCAAGAGACCCAGTACTTC
CAISEVSVQETQYF
>many|TRBD2|TRBV30|TRBJ2-2
TGTGCCTGGAGCGGGGGGGGGGAGCTGTTTTTT
CAWSGGGELFF
>few|TRBD2|TRBV20-1|TRBJ2-7
TGCAGTGCTAGAGATATAGCGGGAGTGAGGGAGCAGTACTTC
CSARDIAGVREQYF
>many|-|TRBV12-3/TRBV12-4|TRBJ2-1
TGTGCCAGCAGTTTAGCAGGCGGAAGGGGTGAGCAGTTCTTC
CASSLAGGRGEQFF
>many|-|TRBV7-9|TRBJ2-2
TGTGCCAGCAGCTTAGCGGGAGGCCATAACACCGGGGAGCTGTTTTTT
CASSLAGGHNTGELFF
>few|-|TRBV4-1|TRBJ1-1
TGCGCCAGCAGCCGAGGAATAGGACAAGCTGAAGCTTTCTTT
CASSRGIGQAEAFF
>few|-|TRBV7-8|TRBJ2-5
TGTGCCAGCAGCTTAGGGCGTACGGGAACGGACTTC
CASSLGRTGTDF
>few|-|TRBV7-9|TRBJ2-2
TGTGCCAGCAGCTTAGTAGGGGGTCCCGCAGGGGAGCTGGTTTTT
CASSLVGGPAGELVF
>many|-|TRBV5-1|TRBJ1-4
TGCGCCAGCAGCAATGTCGAGGGTGAAAATGAAAAACTGTTTTTT
CASSNVEGENEKLFF
>many|TRBD1|TRBV2|TRBJ1-5
TGTGCCAGCAAGACCACAGGGGGTCAGCCCCAGCATTTT
CASKTTGGQPQHF
>many|TRBD2|TRBV6-1|TRBJ2-1
TGTGCCAGCTCCCGCTCCCCCGATCTAGCGGCCTCCTACAATGAGCAGTTCTTC
CASSRSPDLAASYNEQFF
>many|-|TRBV12-3/TRBV12-4|TRBJ2-1
TGTGCCAGCAGCCCAAGCATGGAGCAGTTCTTC
CASSPSMEQFF
>-|TRBD1|TRBV7-9|TRBJ2-7
TGTGCCAGCAGGCCCGGGACAGGGAGGAGCTCCTACGAGCAGTACTTC
CASRPGTGRSSYEQYF
>many|TRBD1|TRBV6-2/TRBV6-3|TRBJ1-1
TGTGCCAGCACCGACCGGACAGGGGGCGATGAAGCTTTCTTT
CASTDRTGGDEAFF
>many|-|TRBV18|TRBJ1-1
TGTGCCAGCTCCGCGGAGTCGGGCAGCAGAACTGAAGCTTTCTTT
CASSAESGSRTEAFF
>-|-|TRBV6-6|TRBJ2-5
TGTGCCAGCAGTTACGCAGTCTCAGGGGTGACCCAGTACTTC
CASSYAVSGVTQYF
>few|TRBD1|TRBV19|TRBJ1-5
TGTGCCAGTAGGGGACAGCTTAATCAGCCCCAGCATTTT
CASRGQLNQPQHF
>once|TRBD2|TRBV20-1|TRBJ2-3
TGCAGTGCCCTTCAAAGCGGGAGAAAGTCTACGCAGTATTTT
CSALQSGRKSTQYF
>many|TRBD1|TRBV10-3|TRBJ2-1
TGTGCCATCAGCTCGAGCCGAGACAGGGTTTCCGATGAGCAGTTCTTC
CAISSSRDRVSDEQFF
>many|-|TRBV20-1|TRBJ2-1
TGCAGTGCTAGAGTATGGGGGAACTACAATGAGCAGTTCTTC
CSARVWGNYNEQFF
>many|TRBD2|TRBV28|TRBJ2-3
TGTGCCAGCAGTTCTCTACTCAAGACTAGCGGGAAAACCACAGATACGCAGTATTTT
CASSSLLKTSGKTTDTQYF